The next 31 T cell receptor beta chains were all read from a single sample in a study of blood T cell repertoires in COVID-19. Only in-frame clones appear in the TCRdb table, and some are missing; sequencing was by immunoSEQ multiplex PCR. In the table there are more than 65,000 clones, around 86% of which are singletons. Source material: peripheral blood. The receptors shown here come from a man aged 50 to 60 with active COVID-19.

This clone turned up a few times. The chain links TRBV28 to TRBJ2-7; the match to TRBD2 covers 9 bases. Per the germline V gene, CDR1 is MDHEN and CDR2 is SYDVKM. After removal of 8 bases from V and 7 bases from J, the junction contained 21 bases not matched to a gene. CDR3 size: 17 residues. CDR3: CASSKKGLAIDLGEQYF. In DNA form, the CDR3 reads TGTGCCAGCTCTAAAAAGGGACTAGCTATTGACTTGGGGGAGCAGTACTTC.

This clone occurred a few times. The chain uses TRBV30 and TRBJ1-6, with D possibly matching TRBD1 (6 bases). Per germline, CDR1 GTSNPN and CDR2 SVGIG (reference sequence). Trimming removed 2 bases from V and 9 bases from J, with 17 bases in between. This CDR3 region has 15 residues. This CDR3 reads CAWSSGGRGTSPLHF. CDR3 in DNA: TGTGCCTGGAGTTCTGGCGGCAGGGGAACTTCACCCCTCCACTTT.

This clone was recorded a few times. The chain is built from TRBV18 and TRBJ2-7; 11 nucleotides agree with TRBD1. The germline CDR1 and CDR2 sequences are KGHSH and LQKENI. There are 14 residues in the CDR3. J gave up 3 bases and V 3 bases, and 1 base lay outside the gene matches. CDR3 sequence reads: CASSPGTGGYEQYF. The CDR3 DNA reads TGTGCCAGCTCACCCGGGACAGGGGGCTACGAGCAGTACTTC.

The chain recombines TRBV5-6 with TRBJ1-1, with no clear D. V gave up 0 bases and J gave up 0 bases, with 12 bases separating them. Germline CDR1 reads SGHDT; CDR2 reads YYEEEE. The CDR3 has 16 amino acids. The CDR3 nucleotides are TGTGCCAGCAGCTTGGCGGGATCAGGCTTGAACACTGAAGCTTTCTTT. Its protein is CASSLAGSGLNTEAFF.

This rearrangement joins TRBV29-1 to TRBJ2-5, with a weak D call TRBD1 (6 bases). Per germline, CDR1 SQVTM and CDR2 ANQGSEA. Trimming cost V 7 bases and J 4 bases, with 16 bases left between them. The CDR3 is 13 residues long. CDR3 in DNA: TGCAGCGCAGTCAGGGGAAGTAGAGAGACCCAGTACTTC. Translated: CSAVRGSRETQYF.

In nucleotides, the CDR3 is TGTGCCAGCACCGCCCCAGCGGGAGTAGGGACCGGGGAGCTGTTTTTT. Protein product: CASTAPAGVGTGELFF. This chain links TRBV7-2 with TRBJ2-2, with 8 bases lining up with TRBD2. The V gene's germline CDR1 is SGHTA and CDR2 FQGNSA. V lost 7 bases, J lost 5 bases, and 12 bases stayed unmatched. The CDR3 has 16 residues.

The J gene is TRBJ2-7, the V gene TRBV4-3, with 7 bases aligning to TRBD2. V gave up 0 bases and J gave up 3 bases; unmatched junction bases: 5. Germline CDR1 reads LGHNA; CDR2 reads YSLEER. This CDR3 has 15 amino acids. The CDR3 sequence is CASSQEREMSYEQYF. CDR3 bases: TGCGCCAGCAGCCAAGAGCGGGAGATGAGCTACGAGCAGTACTTC.

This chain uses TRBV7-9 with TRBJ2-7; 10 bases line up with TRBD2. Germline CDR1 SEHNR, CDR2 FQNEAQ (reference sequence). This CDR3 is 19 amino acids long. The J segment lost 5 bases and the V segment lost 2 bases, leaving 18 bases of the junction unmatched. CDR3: CASSLPVSALAGEKNEQYF. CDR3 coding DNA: TGTGCCAGCAGCTTACCAGTCTCAGCGCTAGCGGGAGAAAAAAACGAGCAGTACTTC. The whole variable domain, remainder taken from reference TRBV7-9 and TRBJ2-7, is DTGVSQNPRHKITKRGQNVTFRCDPISEHNRLYWYRQTLGQGPEFLTYFQNEAQLEKSRLLSDRFSAERPKGSFSTLEIQRTEQGDSAMYLCASSLPVSALAGEKNEQYFGPGTRLTVT.

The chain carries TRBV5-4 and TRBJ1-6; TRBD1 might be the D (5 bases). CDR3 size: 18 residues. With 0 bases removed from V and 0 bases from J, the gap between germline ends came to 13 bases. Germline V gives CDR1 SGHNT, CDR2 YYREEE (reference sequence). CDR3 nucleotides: TGTGCCAGCAGCTTGGGTCATCAGGGAAGCTCCTATAATTCACCCCTCCACTTT. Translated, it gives CASSLGHQGSSYNSPLHF.

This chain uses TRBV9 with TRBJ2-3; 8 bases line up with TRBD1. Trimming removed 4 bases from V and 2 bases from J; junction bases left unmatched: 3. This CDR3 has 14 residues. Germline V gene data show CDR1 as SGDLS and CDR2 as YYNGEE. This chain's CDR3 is CASSTTGDTDTQYF. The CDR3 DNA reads TGTGCCAGCAGCACGACAGGGGACACAGATACGCAGTATTTT.

CDR3 sequence reads: CASSRQVANTGELFF. CDR3 DNA sequence: TGTGCCAGCAGCAGACAGGTCGCGAACACCGGGGAGCTGTTTTTT. The V and J genes are TRBV2 and TRBJ2-2; a weak D match, TRBD1 (6 bases). Germline V gene lookup returns CDR1 SNHLY and CDR2 FYNNEI. The CDR3 spans 15 residues. V was cut by 6 bases and J by 0 bases, with 11 bases left in between.

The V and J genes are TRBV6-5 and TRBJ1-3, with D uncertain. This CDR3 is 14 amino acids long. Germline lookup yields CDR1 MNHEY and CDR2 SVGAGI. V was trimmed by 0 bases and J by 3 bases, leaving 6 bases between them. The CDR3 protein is CASSYSRVGNTIYF. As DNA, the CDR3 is TGTGCCAGCAGTTACTCGCGGGTTGGAAACACCATATATTTT.

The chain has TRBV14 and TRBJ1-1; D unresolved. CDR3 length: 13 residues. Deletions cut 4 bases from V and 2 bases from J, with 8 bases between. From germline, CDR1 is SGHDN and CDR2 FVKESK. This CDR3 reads CASSLGLNTEAFF. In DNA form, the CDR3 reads TGTGCCAGCAGCCTCGGACTTAACACTGAAGCTTTCTTT.

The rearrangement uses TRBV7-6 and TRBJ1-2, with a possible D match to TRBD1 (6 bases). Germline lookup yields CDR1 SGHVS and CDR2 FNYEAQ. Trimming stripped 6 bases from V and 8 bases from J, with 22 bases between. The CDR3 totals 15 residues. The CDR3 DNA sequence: TGTGCCAGCAGTCAAGCCCCGGACAGTTCTTACGGCTACACCTTC. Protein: CASSQAPDSSYGYTF.

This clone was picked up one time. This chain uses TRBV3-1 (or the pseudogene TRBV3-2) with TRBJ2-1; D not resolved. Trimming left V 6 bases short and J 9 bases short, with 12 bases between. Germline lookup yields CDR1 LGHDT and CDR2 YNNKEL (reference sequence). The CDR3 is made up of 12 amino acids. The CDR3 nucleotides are TGTGCCAGCAGTCAAACCGGTTCTGAGCAGTTCTTC. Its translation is CASSQTGSEQFF.

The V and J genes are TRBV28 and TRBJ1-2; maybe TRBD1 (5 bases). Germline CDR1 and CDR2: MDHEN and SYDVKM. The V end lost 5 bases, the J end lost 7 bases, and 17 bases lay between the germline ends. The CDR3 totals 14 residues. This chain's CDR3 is CASSTGGAGIGYTF. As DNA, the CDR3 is TGTGCCAGCAGTACCGGAGGGGCGGGGATTGGCTACACCTTC.

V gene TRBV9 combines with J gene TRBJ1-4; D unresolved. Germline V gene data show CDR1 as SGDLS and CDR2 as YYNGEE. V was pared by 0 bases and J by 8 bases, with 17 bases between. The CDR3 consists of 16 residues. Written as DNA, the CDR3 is TGTGCCAGCAGCGTAGGGCCCCGAGCCAAGGAGGAAAAACTGTTTTTT. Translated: CASSVGPRAKEEKLFF.

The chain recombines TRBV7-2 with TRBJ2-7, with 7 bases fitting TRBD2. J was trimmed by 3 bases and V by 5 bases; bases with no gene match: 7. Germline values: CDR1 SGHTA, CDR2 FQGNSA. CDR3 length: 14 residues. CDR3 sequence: CASSPGGSLYEQYF. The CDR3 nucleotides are TGTGCCAGCAGCCCGGGGGGTAGTCTCTACGAGCAGTACTTC.

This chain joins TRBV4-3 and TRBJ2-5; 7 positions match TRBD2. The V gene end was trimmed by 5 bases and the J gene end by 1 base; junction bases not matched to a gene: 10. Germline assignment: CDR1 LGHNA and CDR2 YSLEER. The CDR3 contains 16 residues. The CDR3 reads CASSRNLAVPQETQYF. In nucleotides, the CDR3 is TGCGCCAGCAGCAGAAATCTAGCGGTCCCCCAAGAGACCCAGTACTTC.

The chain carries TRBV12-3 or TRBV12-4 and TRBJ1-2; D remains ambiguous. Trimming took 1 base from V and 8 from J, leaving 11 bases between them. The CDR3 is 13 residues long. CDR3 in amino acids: CASSLVQPGGYTF. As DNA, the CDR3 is TGTGCCAGCAGTTTAGTCCAGCCCGGGGGCTACACCTTC.

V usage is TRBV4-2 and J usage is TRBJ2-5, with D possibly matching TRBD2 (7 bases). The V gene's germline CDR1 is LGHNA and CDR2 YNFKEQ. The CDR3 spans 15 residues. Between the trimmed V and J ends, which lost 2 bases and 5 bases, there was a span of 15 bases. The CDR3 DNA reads TGTGCCAGCAGCCAAAGGGGGGGGCAGGAGGAGACCCAGTACTTC. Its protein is CASSQRGGQEETQYF.

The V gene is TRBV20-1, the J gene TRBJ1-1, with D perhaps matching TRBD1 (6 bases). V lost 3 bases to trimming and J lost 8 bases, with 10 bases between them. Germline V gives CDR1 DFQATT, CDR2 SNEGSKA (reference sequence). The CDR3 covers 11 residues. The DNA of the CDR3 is TGCAGTGCTAGTTCCGACAGGGAAGCTTTCTTT. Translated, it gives CSASSDREAFF.

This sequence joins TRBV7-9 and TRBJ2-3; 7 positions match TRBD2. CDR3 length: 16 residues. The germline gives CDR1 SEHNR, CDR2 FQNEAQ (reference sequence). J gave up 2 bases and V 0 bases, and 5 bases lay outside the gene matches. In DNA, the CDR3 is TGTGCCAGCAGCTTAGCGTTGGGGACTATCACAGATACGCAGTATTTT. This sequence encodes CASSLALGTITDTQYF.

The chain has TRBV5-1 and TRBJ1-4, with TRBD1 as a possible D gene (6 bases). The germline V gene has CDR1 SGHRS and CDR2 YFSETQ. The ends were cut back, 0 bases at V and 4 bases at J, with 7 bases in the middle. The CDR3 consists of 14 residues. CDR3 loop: CASSLAGVNEKLFF. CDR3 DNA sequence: TGCGCCAGCAGCTTGGCAGGGGTTAATGAAAAACTGTTTTTT. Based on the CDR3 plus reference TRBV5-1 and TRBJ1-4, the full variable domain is KAGVTQTPRYLIKTRGQQVTLSCSPISGHRSVSWYQQTPGQGLQFLFEYFSETQRNKGNFPGRFSGRQFSNSRSEMNVSTLELGDSALYLCASSLAGVNEKLFFGSGTQLSVL.

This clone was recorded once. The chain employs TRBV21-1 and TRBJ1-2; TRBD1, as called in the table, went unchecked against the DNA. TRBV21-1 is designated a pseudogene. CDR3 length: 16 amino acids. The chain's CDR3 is CASSQEPGQSNYGYTF. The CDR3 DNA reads TGTGCCAGCAGCCAGGAACCGGGACAGAGTAACTATGGCTACACCTTC.

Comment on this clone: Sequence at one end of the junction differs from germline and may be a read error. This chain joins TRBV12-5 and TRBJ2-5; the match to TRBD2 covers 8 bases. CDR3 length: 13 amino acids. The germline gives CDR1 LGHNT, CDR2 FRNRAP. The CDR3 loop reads CASGLAGGETQYF. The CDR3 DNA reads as TGTGCTAGTGGGTTGGCGGGGGGAGAGACCCAGTACTTC.

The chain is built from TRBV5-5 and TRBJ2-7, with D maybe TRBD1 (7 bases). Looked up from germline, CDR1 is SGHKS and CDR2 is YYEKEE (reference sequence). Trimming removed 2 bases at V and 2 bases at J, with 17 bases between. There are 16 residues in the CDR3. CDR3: CASSLSWRGLPYEQYF. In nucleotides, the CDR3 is TGTGCCAGCAGCTTAAGTTGGAGGGGGCTCCCCTACGAGCAGTACTTC.

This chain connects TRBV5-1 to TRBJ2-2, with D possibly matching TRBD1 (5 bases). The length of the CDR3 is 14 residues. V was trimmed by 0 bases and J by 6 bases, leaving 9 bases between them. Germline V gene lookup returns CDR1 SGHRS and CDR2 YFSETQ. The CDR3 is CASSLEGPPGELFF. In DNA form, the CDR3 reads TGCGCCAGCAGCTTGGAGGGGCCACCCGGGGAGCTGTTTTTT.

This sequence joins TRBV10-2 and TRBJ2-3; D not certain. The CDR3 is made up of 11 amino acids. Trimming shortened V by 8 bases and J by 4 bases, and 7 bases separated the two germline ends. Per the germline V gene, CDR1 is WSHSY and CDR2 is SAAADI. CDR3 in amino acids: CASRLADTQYF. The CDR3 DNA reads TGCGCCAGCCGTTTAGCAGATACGCAGTATTTT.

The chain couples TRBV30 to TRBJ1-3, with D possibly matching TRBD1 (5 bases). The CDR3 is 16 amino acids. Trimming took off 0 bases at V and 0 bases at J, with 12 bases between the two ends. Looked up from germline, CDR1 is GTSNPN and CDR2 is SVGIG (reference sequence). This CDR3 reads CAWSVRGTISGNTIYF. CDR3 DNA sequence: TGTGCCTGGAGTGTCCGCGGGACGATCTCTGGAAACACCATATATTTT. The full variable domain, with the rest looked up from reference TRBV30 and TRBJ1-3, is SQTIHQWPATLVQPVGSPLSLECTVEGTSNPNLYWYRQAAGRGLQLLFYSVGIGQISSEVPQNLSASRPQDRQFILSSKKLLLSDSGFYLCAWSVRGTISGNTIYFGEGSWLTVV.

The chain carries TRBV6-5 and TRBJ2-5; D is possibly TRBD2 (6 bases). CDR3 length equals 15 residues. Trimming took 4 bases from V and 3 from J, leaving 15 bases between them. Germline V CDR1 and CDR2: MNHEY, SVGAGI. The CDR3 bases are TGTGCCAGCAGTTTATCCGGGACTCAGAAAGAGACCCAGTACTTC. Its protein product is CASSLSGTQKETQYF.